The entry below describes one T cell receptor beta chain. These data belong to a study of T cell changes during pregnancy in multiple sclerosis. The assay was immunoSEQ multiplex PCR, and TCRdb's table has in-frame clones only and misses some. The data show about 42,000 clones, around 84% seen once. The V gene's germline CDR1 is SGHTA and CDR2 FQGNSA. V lost 5 bases, J lost 6 bases, and 10 bases stayed unmatched. This CDR3 has 15 residues. This specimen was CD4+ T cells from peripheral blood mononuclear cells, taken before pregnancy. V and J are TRBV7-2 and TRBJ2-1; the match to TRBD2 covers 7 bases. This clonotype originated in a female donor with multiple sclerosis, enrolled in a pregnancy study. The CDR3 loop reads CASSPSRERSNEQFF. In DNA form, the CDR3 reads TGTGCCAGCAGCCCCTCGCGGGAGAGGAGCAATGAGCAGTTCTTC.